The 19 T cell receptor beta chains below were found in one sample sequenced in a study of cytomegalovirus exposure and HLA in healthy donors. With 60 Vbeta and 13 Jbeta primers, the PCR was carried out. The protocol was immunoSEQ multiplex PCR, while the TCRdb copy is restricted to in-frame clones and leaves out a portion. This table has 90,000 or so clones, 70% to 75% appearing once. Sequencing was done on a sample of PBMCs. Receptor source: a man in his 60s in good health and CMV-seronegative.

The CDR3 protein is CASTGGLYEQYF. The CDR3 DNA reads TGTGCCAGCACCGGGGGACTCTACGAGCAGTACTTC. The V and J genes are TRBV25-1 and TRBJ2-7; tentative D call: TRBD2 (6 bases). CDR3 length: 12 amino acids. Trimming took off 7 bases at V and 3 bases at J, with 10 bases between the two ends. The germline CDR1 and CDR2 sequences are MGHDK and SYGVNS.

This clone has only one observation. V gene TRBV18 combines with J gene TRBJ2-7; D gene uncertain. Germline CDR1 reads KGHSH; CDR2 reads LQKENI. CDR3 length: 11 residues. Trimming shortened V by 1 base and J by 5 bases, and 3 bases separated the two germline ends. The CDR3 region is CASSPRDEQYF. The CDR3 DNA sequence: TGTGCCAGCTCACCACGAGACGAGCAGTACTTC.

The chain recombines TRBV18 with TRBJ2-2; 7 nucleotides line up with TRBD2. The CDR3 runs to 16 residues. Germline values: CDR1 KGHSH, CDR2 LQKENI. The V gene end was trimmed by 3 bases and the J gene end by 0 bases; junction bases not matched to a gene: 4. For the CDR3, the DNA is TGTGCCAGCTCACCTACGGGGGGTCCGAACACCGGGGAGCTGTTTTTT. It specifies CASSPTGGPNTGELFF.

The chain combines TRBV5-4 with TRBJ2-3, with a weak D call TRBD2 (5 bases). CDR1 is SGHNT and CDR2 is YYREEE in the germline V gene (reference sequence). Between the trimmed V and J ends, which lost 4 bases and 5 bases, there was a span of 14 bases. The CDR3 totals 14 residues. The CDR3 nucleotides are TGTGCCAGCAGCCTTCGACTAAGCCGAGATACGCAGTATTTT. As protein: CASSLRLSRDTQYF. The whole variable domain, filled in from reference TRBV5-4 and TRBJ2-3, reads ETGVTQSPTHLIKTRGQQVTLRCSSQSGHNTVSWYQQALGQGPQFIFQYYREEENGRGNFPPRFSGLQFPNYSSELNVNALELDDSALYLCASSLRLSRDTQYFGPGTRLTVL.

V and J are TRBV25-1 and TRBJ1-5; 8 nucleotides align to TRBD1. The CDR3 consists of 13 residues. The junction had 1 base not matched to a gene; V was cut back by 4 bases and J by 5 bases. CDR1 and CDR2 (germline): MGHDK, SYGVNS. The CDR3 DNA reads TGTGCCAGCAGTGCACAGGGGGATCAGCCCCAGCATTTT. Translated, it gives CASSAQGDQPQHF.

Note on this clone: One junction end does not reproduce the germline sequence, and a read error may be involved. This rearrangement joins TRBV5-1 to TRBJ2-2, with 7 bases matching TRBD1. The CDR3 spans 16 residues. Per germline, CDR1 SGHRS and CDR2 YFSETQ. CDR3 DNA sequence: TGCGCCAGCAGCCCGGCGCAGGGGGTGCACACCGGGGAGCTGCTTTTT. Amino acid sequence: CASSPAQGVHTGELLF.

The chain carries TRBV4-2 and TRBJ2-1; TRBD2 agrees at 8 bases. Trimming removed 6 bases from V and 0 bases from J; junction bases left unmatched: 4. The CDR3 sequence is 15 residues long. From germline, CDR1 is LGHNA and CDR2 YNFKEQ. The CDR3, as DNA: TGTGCCAGCAGTCGCGGGGGGAGCTCCTACAATGAGCAGTTCTTC. Residues: CASSRGGSSYNEQFF.

The chain is built from TRBV2 and TRBJ2-1; 8 bases align to TRBD2. The junction had 7 bases not matched to a gene; V was cut back by 8 bases and J by 4 bases. The CDR3 has 14 amino acids. CDR1 is SNHLY, CDR2 FYNNEI, per germline. CDR3 nucleotide sequence: TGTGCCAGCTCTGGCGGGGGGATTTACAATGAGCAGTTCTTC. As protein: CASSGGGIYNEQFF.

The chain couples TRBV10-3 to TRBJ1-6; 11 bases fit TRBD1. Germline V gene sequence: CDR1 ENHRY, CDR2 SYGVKD. V lost 5 bases to trimming and J lost 7 bases; unmatched junction nucleotides: 1. This CDR3 has 14 residues. As DNA, the CDR3 is TGTGCCATCAGTCGGACAGGGGGCAATTCACCCCTCCACTTT. This gives the protein CAISRTGGNSPLHF.

The chain carries TRBV10-1 and TRBJ2-3; 8 nucleotides line up with TRBD2. This CDR3 region has 17 residues. The germline V gene encodes CDR1 WNHNN and CDR2 SYGVQD (reference sequence). V shed 0 bases, J shed 6 bases, and the junction held 11 bases outside the gene matches. Here the CDR3 DNA reads TGCGCCAGCAGTGAGTCAGCGGGGGCCGTTTTTCTGGATACGCAGTATTTT. It yields the protein CASSESAGAVFLDTQYF.

This clone was seen only a few times. V gene TRBV15 combines with J gene TRBJ1-1; TRBD1 agrees at 10 bases. The V gene end was trimmed by 7 bases and the J gene end by 3 bases; junction bases not matched to a gene: 14. The CDR3 sequence is 17 residues long. From germline, CDR1 is LNHNV and CDR2 YYDKDF (reference sequence). In DNA form, the CDR3 reads TGTGCCACCATAAAAGCCGGGACAGGGGTGGCGTACACTGAAGCTTTCTTT. Its translation is CATIKAGTGVAYTEAFF.

The rearrangement joins TRBV9 to TRBJ2-3; 7 nucleotides match TRBD2. The germline V gene has CDR1 SGDLS and CDR2 YYNGEE. The length of the CDR3 is 15 residues. V was pared by 4 bases and J by 0 bases, with 5 bases of the junction left unmatched. The CDR3 DNA is TGTGCCAGCAGCCCCAGACTAGCTAGCACAGATACGCAGTATTTT. This gives the protein CASSPRLASTDTQYF.

The gene calls are TRBV27 and TRBJ2-5, with D maybe TRBD2 (7 bases). V lost 2 bases and J lost 5, with 9 bases in between. The CDR3 runs 13 residues. Germline loops: CDR1 MNHEY, CDR2 SMNVEV (reference sequence). CDR3 coding DNA: TGTGCCAGCAGTTTAGGGGGGGCGGAGACCCAGTACTTC. This gives the protein CASSLGGAETQYF.

V and J are TRBV5-1 and TRBJ2-4; 10 bases agree with TRBD2. The CDR3 contains 16 residues. In germline, CDR1 is SGHRS, CDR2 YFSETQ. J gave up 1 base and V 4 bases, and 5 bases lay outside the gene matches. Here the CDR3 reads CASSGSGGIAKNIQYF. The CDR3 DNA reads as TGCGCCAGCAGCGGTAGCGGGGGGATTGCCAAAAACATTCAGTACTTC. Combining the CDR3 with reference TRBV5-1 and TRBJ2-4 gives the whole variable domain KAGVTQTPRYLIKTRGQQVTLSCSPISGHRSVSWYQQTPGQGLQFLFEYFSETQRNKGNFPGRFSGRQFSNSRSEMNVSTLELGDSALYLCASSGSGGIAKNIQYFGAGTRLSVL.

This clone was counted between two and nine times. V is TRBV5-1 and J is TRBJ2-7; 13 positions agree with TRBD2. V was clipped by 2 bases and J by 7 bases; unmatched bases: 3. This CDR3 is 14 amino acids long. The germline V gene has CDR1 SGHRS and CDR2 YFSETQ. Here the CDR3 DNA reads TGCGCCAGCAGCTTCACTAGCGGGGGGGGTGAGCAGTACTTC. Its translation: CASSFTSGGGEQYF.

The V call is TRBV7-3, the J call TRBJ2-2; 7 positions match TRBD1. This CDR3 has 14 residues. Trimming cost V 5 bases and J 4 bases; bases outside gene matches: 4. Germline V gives CDR1 SGHTA, CDR2 FQGTGA. The CDR3 reads CASSPTGSTGELFF. In DNA form, the CDR3 reads TGTGCCAGCAGCCCGACAGGGTCCACCGGGGAGCTGTTTTTT.

The chain carries TRBV2 and TRBJ2-7, with D maybe TRBD1 (6 bases). The germline V gene has CDR1 SNHLY and CDR2 FYNNEI. This CDR3 region has 15 residues. V lost 5 bases to trimming and J lost 0 bases, with 14 bases between them. The CDR3 DNA sequence: TGTGCCAGCAGTCAGACAGGAAGGAGCTCCTACGAGCAGTACTTC. It translates to CASSQTGRSSYEQYF.

This clone occurred a few times. J is TRBJ1-3 and V is TRBV11-2; D call uncertain. This CDR3 is 13 amino acids long. V shed 5 bases and J shed 4 bases, with 9 bases lying between them. Per germline, CDR1 SGHAT and CDR2 FQNNGV. The CDR3 coding sequence is TGTGCCAGCAGCCCACAACTAGGAAACACCATATATTTT. Protein product: CASSPQLGNTIYF.

The rearrangement links TRBV6-4 to TRBJ1-6; D gene unclear. Germline values: CDR1 MRHNA, CDR2 SNTAGT. The CDR3 has 14 residues. Trimming removed 6 bases at V and 0 bases at J, with 6 bases between. The CDR3 loop is CASRLSSYNSPLHF. The CDR3 coding sequence is TGTGCCAGCAGACTAAGCTCCTATAATTCACCCCTCCACTTT.